Following are 13 T cell receptor beta chains from one sample sequenced in a study of CXCR3-negative and CXCR3-positive naive CD8 T cells. Preparation of TRB cDNA libraries relied on 5' RACE carrying UMI labels. Each CDR3 protein gets one entry in TCRdb, which reprocessed the 5' RACE reads and gives no DNA. This sample's table has 100,000 to 150,000 distinct CDR3 sequences. Sequencing was done on a sample of naive CXCR3- CD8+ T cells from blood. Subset indicated: CD45RO-CCR7+CD27+CD95- naive CD8+ T cells lacking CXCR3 (TNR3-). The receptors were gathered from a human donor in good health. Some clones in this sample may be carry-over from other donors' samples.

V and J are TRBV6-2 or TRBV6-3 and TRBJ2-2. The length of the CDR3 is 14 residues. Germline CDR1 is MNHEY and CDR2 is SVGEGT. The CDR3 spells CASSYSRDTGELFF.

The chain is built from TRBV7-9 and TRBJ1-1. The CDR3 consists of 15 residues. Germline V gene lookup returns CDR1 SEHNR and CDR2 FQNEAQ (reference sequence). The CDR3 protein is CASSPRAGENTEAFF.

This rearrangement joins TRBV15 to TRBJ2-1; TCRdb reports TRBD2, a call that lacks DNA to check it against. There are 14 residues in the CDR3. Germline values: CDR1 LNHNV, CDR2 YYDKDF (reference sequence). The CDR3 is CATSRGSGSYEQFF.

The chain joins TRBV6-5 to TRBJ1-4; no DNA is available, so the TRBD1 call from TCRdb remains unchecked. The CDR3 is 12 residues long. Germline CDR1 is MNHEY and CDR2 is SVGAGI. The CDR3 here is CASSYASGELFF.

The chain carries TRBV10-3 and TRBJ2-7; TCRdb lists TRBD1, though no DNA is available to test this call. This CDR3 is built from 19 residues. CDR1 is ENHRY, CDR2 SYGVKD, per germline. The CDR3 is CAISESIPNRGALSYEQYF.

J is TRBJ2-7 and V is TRBV14. The CDR3 has 12 amino acids. Germline CDR1 and CDR2: SGHDN and FVKESK. CDR3: CASSQFLREQYF.

The gene calls are TRBV13 and TRBJ2-1. Looked up from germline, CDR1 is PRHDT and CDR2 is FYEKMQ (reference sequence). This CDR3 is 15 amino acids long. The CDR3 loop reads CASSLVLSSYNEQFF.

This chain uses TRBV28 with TRBJ2-2; TCRdb's D call of TRBD1 is untestable without DNA. Germline CDR1 is MDHEN and CDR2 is SYDVKM. CDR3 length equals 16 residues. The CDR3 loop is CASRRKPGTHTGELFF.

CDR3: CSARSGTVYNEQFF. The chain has TRBV20-1 and TRBJ2-1; TCRdb's D call, TRBD2, is unchecked because there is no DNA. The CDR3 has 14 residues. The germline V gene encodes CDR1 DFQATT and CDR2 SNEGSKA (reference sequence).

The gene calls are TRBV5-5 and TRBJ2-7; TCRdb outputs TRBD1, but without DNA this stays unchecked. The CDR3 is 13 residues long. Germline V gives CDR1 SGHKS, CDR2 YYEKEE (reference sequence). The CDR3 region is CASSFGTGYEQYF.

The rearrangement uses TRBV5-5 and TRBJ1-1. Germline V lookup: CDR1 SGHKS, CDR2 YYEKEE (reference sequence). The CDR3 consists of 11 residues. The CDR3 is CASKMGTEAFF. Looking up the rest from reference TRBV5-5 and TRBJ1-1 gives the full variable domain: DAGVTQSPTHLIKTRGQQVTLRCSPISGHKSVSWYQQVLGQGPQFIFQYYEKEERGRGNFPDRFSARQFPNYSSELNVNALLLGDSALYLCASKMGTEAFFGQGTRLTVV.

The chain employs TRBV28 and TRBJ2-7. The CDR3 sequence is 14 residues long. The germline CDR1 and CDR2 sequences are MDHEN and SYDVKM. The CDR3 spells CASSLRLAPYEQYF.

The gene calls are TRBV4-1 and TRBJ2-7; the TCRdb D gene call, TRBD1, has no DNA to confirm it. The CDR3 extends over 12 amino acids. Germline-derived CDR1 and CDR2 are MGHRA and YSYEKL. CDR3 sequence: CASSQVGGEQYF.